This is a list of T cell receptor beta chains from one sample in a study of blood T cell repertoires in COVID-19. Sequencing was performed with immunoSEQ multiplex PCR; in TCRdb, only in-frame clones are kept and a portion is missing. This sample yields roughly 180,000 clones, of which about 70% are seen a single time; around 8.1% belongs to the top ten. Material for sequencing was peripheral blood. The receptors originated from a woman aged 50 to 60 with active or convalescent COVID-19. CDR3s leave out the opening cysteine and the closing phenylalanine or tryptophan. The order of the fields is CDR3 length, V gene, CDR3 protein.

len: 12; v_gene: TRBV7-2; CDR3aa: ASSLGGLINEQF
len: 13; v_gene: TRBV9; CDR3aa: ASSEDRDLWTEAF
len: 12; v_gene: TRBV3-1/TRBV3-2; CDR3aa: ASSQEGFGSPLH
len: 12; v_gene: TRBV6-6; CDR3aa: ASSSQGGAYEQY
len: 12; v_gene: TRBV6-5; CDR3aa: ASKRGRDYNEQF
len: 12; v_gene: TRBV25-1; CDR3aa: ASSAPGGRTEAF
len: 18; v_gene: TRBV7-8; CDR3aa: ASSLRPPLGTGGRNNEQF
len: 14; v_gene: TRBV19; CDR3aa: ASSIREGGSTDTQY
len: 13; v_gene: TRBV7-2; CDR3aa: ASSLGWDYSYEQY
len: 15; v_gene: TRBV7-2; CDR3aa: ASSSASGGSGANVLT
len: 10; v_gene: TRBV28; CDR3aa: ASSLINYGYT
len: 13; v_gene: TRBV27; CDR3aa: ASSSPAGGRNEQF
len: 11; v_gene: TRBV12-3/TRBV12-4; CDR3aa: ASRISETGELF
len: 11; v_gene: TRBV5-8; CDR3aa: ASSLGRHTEAF
len: 12; v_gene: TRBV19; CDR3aa: ASTKSRSGNTIY
len: 14; v_gene: TRBV6-4; CDR3aa: ASSDQTSGRANEQF